Below, one T cell receptor beta chain is given with its context. Its specific antigen is unknown. No base quality values were provided; no much bigger clone lies one nucleotide off. The data were obtained in a study of control samples from healthy donors and cancer patients (TCRdb year 2020). The library came from the immunoSEQ multiplex PCR assay. Here the immuneACCESS table is served through TCRdb, limited to in-frame sequences with V and J called. Missing clones are a known gap in these copies; in checked studies unresolved V genes cover under half, and the rest lacks a known reason. This sample has 90,000 to 150,000 clones in its table, and more than 75% of those were observed once. 9.5% to 13% of the sample belongs to the ten largest clones. CDR1 LGHDT and CDR2 YNNKEL are derived from the germline V gene (reference sequence). For this chain, trimming is 1 base at the V end and 4 bases at the J end, and the number of junction bases without a gene match is 6. The CDR3 goes from the cysteine to the phenylalanine over 16 residues. Of all the DNA, just the CDR3 is kept, 48 bases in frame from base 1.

The source material was blood. This receptor was identified in a man in his thirties or forties in good health. The chain was built from TRBV3-1 (or the pseudogene TRBV3-2) and TRBJ2-3; 9 central nucleotides agree with TRBD2. In nucleotides, the sequence is TGTGCCAGCAGCCAAGGCGGGGGGGCCGCGGCAGATACGCAGTATTTT. This yields the protein CASSQGGGAAADTQYF.